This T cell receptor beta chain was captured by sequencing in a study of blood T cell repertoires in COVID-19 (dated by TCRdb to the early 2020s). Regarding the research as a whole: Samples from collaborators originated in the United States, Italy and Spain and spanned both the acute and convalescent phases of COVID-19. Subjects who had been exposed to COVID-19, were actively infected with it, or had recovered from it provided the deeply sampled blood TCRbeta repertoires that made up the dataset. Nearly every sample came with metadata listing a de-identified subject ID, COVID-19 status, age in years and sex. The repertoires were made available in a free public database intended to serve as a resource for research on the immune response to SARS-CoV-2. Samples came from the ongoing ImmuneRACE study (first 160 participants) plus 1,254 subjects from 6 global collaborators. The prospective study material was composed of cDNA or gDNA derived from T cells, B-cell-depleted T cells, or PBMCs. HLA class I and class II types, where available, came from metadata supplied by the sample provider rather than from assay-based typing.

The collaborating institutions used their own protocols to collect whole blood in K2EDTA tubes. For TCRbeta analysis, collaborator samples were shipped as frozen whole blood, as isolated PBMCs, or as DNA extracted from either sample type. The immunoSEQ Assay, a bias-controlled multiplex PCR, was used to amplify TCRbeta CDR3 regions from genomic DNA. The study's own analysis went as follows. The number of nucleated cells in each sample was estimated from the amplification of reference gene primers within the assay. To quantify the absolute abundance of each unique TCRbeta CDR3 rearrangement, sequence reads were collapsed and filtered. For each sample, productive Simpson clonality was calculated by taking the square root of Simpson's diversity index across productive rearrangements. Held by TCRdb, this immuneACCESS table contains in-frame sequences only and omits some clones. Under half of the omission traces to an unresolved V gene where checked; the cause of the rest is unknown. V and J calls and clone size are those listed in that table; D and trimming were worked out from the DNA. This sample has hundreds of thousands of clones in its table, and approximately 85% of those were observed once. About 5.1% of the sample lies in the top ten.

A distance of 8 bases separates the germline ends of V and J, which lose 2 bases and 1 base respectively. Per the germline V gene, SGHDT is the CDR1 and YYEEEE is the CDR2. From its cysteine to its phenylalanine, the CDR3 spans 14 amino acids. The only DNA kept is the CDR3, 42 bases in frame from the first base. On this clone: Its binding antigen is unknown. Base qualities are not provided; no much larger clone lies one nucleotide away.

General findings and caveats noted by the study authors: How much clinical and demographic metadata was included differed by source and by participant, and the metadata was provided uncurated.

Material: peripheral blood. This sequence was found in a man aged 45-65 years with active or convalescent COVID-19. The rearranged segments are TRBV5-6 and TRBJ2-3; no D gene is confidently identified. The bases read TGTGCCAGCAGCTTAAACTTAGGCACAGATACGCAGTATTTT. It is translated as CASSLNLGTDTQYF.